The next 13 T cell receptor beta chains were all read from a single sample in a study of T cell changes during pregnancy in multiple sclerosis. The data were produced by immunoSEQ multiplex PCR, yet TCRdb's version contains in-frame clones alone and is incomplete. Of approximately 50,000 clones listed, 80% to 95% are singletons. This material consisted of CD4+ T cells from peripheral blood mononuclear cells, taken after pregnancy. The receptors shown here come from a female donor with multiple sclerosis, enrolled in a pregnancy study.

The chain joins TRBV12-5 to TRBJ1-3, with D possibly being TRBD1 (5 bases). This CDR3 has 17 residues. CDR1 is LGHNT and CDR2 is FRNRAP in the germline V gene. V gave up 7 bases and J gave up 0 bases, with 19 bases separating them. In DNA, the CDR3 is TGTGCTAGTGCCATCTCCCTGGGGGGGAGCTCTGGAAACACCATATATTTT. Translated, it gives CASAISLGGSSGNTIYF.

This clone was seen only a few times. The V gene is TRBV19, the J gene TRBJ1-2; 7 bases agree with TRBD1. V shed 5 bases, J shed 2 bases, and the junction held 2 bases outside the gene matches. Germline V gene data show CDR1 as LNHDA and CDR2 as SQIVND (reference sequence). CDR3 size: 13 residues. The CDR3 DNA is TGTGCCAGTAGTGAGACAGGGAACTATGGCTACACCTTC. This gives the protein CASSETGNYGYTF.

V gene TRBV5-6 combines with J gene TRBJ2-1, with TRBD1 matching 7 bases. The CDR3 consists of 14 residues. CDR1 is SGHDT and CDR2 is YYEEEE in the germline V gene. V lost 2 bases to trimming and J lost 6 bases; unmatched junction nucleotides: 5. The CDR3 region is CASSFGQAANEQFF. The CDR3 region has the DNA TGTGCCAGCAGCTTCGGACAGGCAGCCAATGAGCAGTTCTTC.

This clone was seen just once. V is TRBV4-1 and J is TRBJ2-3, with D possibly being TRBD2 (5 bases). V was clipped by 4 bases and J by 0 bases, with 17 bases between them. Germline V gene data show CDR1 as MGHRA and CDR2 as YSYEKL. The CDR3 runs 17 residues. In DNA form, the CDR3 reads TGCGCCAGCAGCCCGGGCGAGCGGAAGTCAAGCACAGATACGCAGTATTTT. Encoded protein: CASSPGERKSSTDTQYF.

This clone was counted between two and nine times. V gene TRBV7-2 combines with J gene TRBJ1-5; 8 bases line up with TRBD1. Germline CDR1 reads SGHTA; CDR2 reads FQGNSA. CDR3 length: 15 amino acids. V lost 5 bases and J lost 6; bases outside the gene matches: 9. The CDR3 sequence is CASSPGGAGSQPQHF. The CDR3, as DNA: TGTGCCAGCAGCCCAGGGGGCGCGGGAAGTCAGCCCCAGCATTTT.

The V gene is TRBV11-3, the J gene TRBJ2-7; 12 bases map to TRBD2. Germline V gene data show CDR1 as SGHNT and CDR2 as YENEEA. The CDR3 spans 15 residues. Trimming removed 5 bases from V and 5 bases from J; junction bases left unmatched: 7. The CDR3 sequence: CASSPRLAGADEQYF. The CDR3 DNA reads TGTGCCAGCAGCCCTCGACTAGCGGGAGCAGACGAGCAGTACTTC.

The gene calls are TRBV28 and TRBJ2-1; TRBD2 might be the D (5 bases). The CDR3 loop spans 12 amino acids. CDR1 MDHEN and CDR2 SYDVKM come from the germline V gene. The V gene lost 6 bases and the J gene lost 6 bases, with 9 bases spanning the gap. Here the CDR3 reads CASRWTGNEQFF. As DNA, the CDR3 is TGTGCCAGCAGGTGGACTGGCAATGAGCAGTTCTTC.

The rearrangement joins TRBV28 to TRBJ2-3, with 7 positions matching TRBD1. The J segment lost 0 bases and the V segment lost 5 bases, leaving 8 bases of the junction unmatched. The germline gives CDR1 MDHEN, CDR2 SYDVKM. The CDR3 sequence is 16 residues long. Written as DNA, the CDR3 is TGTGCCAGCAGTGGCGCAGGGGGTTCTAGCACAGATACGCAGTATTTT. As protein: CASSGAGGSSTDTQYF. Full variable domain (rest looked up from reference TRBV28 and TRBJ2-3): DVKVTQSSRYLVKRTGEKVFLECVQDMDHENMFWYRQDPGLGLRLIYFSYDVKMKEKGDIPEGYSVSREKKERFSLILESASTNQTSMYLCASSGAGGSSTDTQYFGPGTRLTVL.

The rearrangement links TRBV28 to TRBJ2-2; the D is unclear. Germline V lookup: CDR1 MDHEN, CDR2 SYDVKM. V was clipped by 6 bases and J by 0 bases, with 5 bases between them. The CDR3 contains 13 residues. The CDR3 nucleotides read TGTGCCAGCAGGACACCGAACACCGGGGAGCTGTTTTTT. This translates into CASRTPNTGELFF.

This clone was seen ten or more times. V gene TRBV5-5 combines with J gene TRBJ2-7, with D tentatively TRBD2 (5 bases). Germline CDR1 and CDR2: SGHKS and YYEKEE (reference sequence). The CDR3 totals 13 residues. Trimming removed 4 bases at V and 2 bases at J, with 10 bases between. The CDR3 loop reads CASSQAGAYEQYF. The CDR3 coding sequence is TGTGCCAGCAGCCAAGCCGGGGCCTACGAGCAGTACTTC. Using reference TRBV5-5 and TRBJ2-7 for the parts outside the CDR3, the full variable domain is DAGVTQSPTHLIKTRGQQVTLRCSPISGHKSVSWYQQVLGQGPQFIFQYYEKEERGRGNFPDRFSARQFPNYSSELNVNALLLGDSALYLCASSQAGAYEQYFGPGTRLTVT.

The chain recombines TRBV11-2 with TRBJ2-5; D might be TRBD2 (5 bases). Germline assignment: CDR1 SGHAT and CDR2 FQNNGV. The CDR3 consists of 14 residues. The V and J ends lost 2 bases and 7 bases respectively, with 14 bases between them. CDR3 sequence reads: CASSLLASPSTQYF. CDR3 in DNA: TGTGCCAGCAGCTTATTGGCTAGCCCCTCGACCCAGTACTTC.

The CDR3 region is CASSSGTLTREAFF. The CDR3 DNA reads as TGTGCCAGCAGTTCAGGGACTCTAACGAGGGAAGCTTTCTTT. The V call is TRBV28, the J call TRBJ1-1; tentatively, D is TRBD1 (5 bases). The germline V gene encodes CDR1 MDHEN and CDR2 SYDVKM. This CDR3 contains 14 residues. Trimming pared 4 bases from V and 8 bases from J, leaving 17 bases between. The variable domain in full, with the rest retrieved from reference TRBV28 and TRBJ1-1, is DVKVTQSSRYLVKRTGEKVFLECVQDMDHENMFWYRQDPGLGLRLIYFSYDVKMKEKGDIPEGYSVSREKKERFSLILESASTNQTSMYLCASSSGTLTREAFFGQGTRLTVV.

The chain has TRBV5-1 and TRBJ2-3; tentative D call: TRBD1 (6 bases). The germline V gene has CDR1 SGHRS and CDR2 YFSETQ. V was trimmed by 7 bases and J by 0 bases, leaving 15 bases between them. This CDR3 is 15 amino acids long. The CDR3, as DNA: TGCGCCAGCTCGGACGGGACACCCAGCACAGATACGCAGTATTTT. Translating gives CASSDGTPSTDTQYF.